The entry that follows covers one T cell receptor (beta chain) sequence. The specificity of this receptor is unknown. The record has no base qualities; no much larger clone is one base away. Library construction relied on the immunoSEQ multiplex PCR assay. In its TCRdb copy, this immuneACCESS table keeps in-frame sequences only and misses some clones. Where compared with another copy, unresolved V genes explain less than half of these, and the others have no known cause. The sample table records about 120,000 clones; 80% to 95% of these occur just once. The top ten clonotypes cover about 1.5% of the sample. V and J lose 4 bases and 8 bases, and a span of 12 bases separates them. From the cysteine up to the phenylalanine, the CDR3 has a length of 13 residues. Only the CDR3 region is kept as DNA, spanning 39 bases read in frame from base 1. CDR1 is given as MGHRA and CDR2 as YSYEKL, both from the germline V gene.

The data stem from a study of T cell changes during pregnancy in multiple sclerosis (dated by TCRdb to between 2017 and 2020). In terms of the full investigation: Changes in the T cell repertoire over the course of pregnancy were examined in this study in women with multiple sclerosis.

The rearranged chain carries TRBV4-1 and TRBJ2-4; tentative D gene TRBD2, with 6 bases matching. The receptor's source is a female donor with multiple sclerosis, enrolled in a pregnancy study. The sequencing here drew on peripheral blood, taken in the third trimester of pregnancy. The CDR3 protein is CASSRVEGDIQYF. In nucleotide form, the sequence is TGCGCCAGCAGCCGAGTGGAGGGAGACATTCAGTACTTC.